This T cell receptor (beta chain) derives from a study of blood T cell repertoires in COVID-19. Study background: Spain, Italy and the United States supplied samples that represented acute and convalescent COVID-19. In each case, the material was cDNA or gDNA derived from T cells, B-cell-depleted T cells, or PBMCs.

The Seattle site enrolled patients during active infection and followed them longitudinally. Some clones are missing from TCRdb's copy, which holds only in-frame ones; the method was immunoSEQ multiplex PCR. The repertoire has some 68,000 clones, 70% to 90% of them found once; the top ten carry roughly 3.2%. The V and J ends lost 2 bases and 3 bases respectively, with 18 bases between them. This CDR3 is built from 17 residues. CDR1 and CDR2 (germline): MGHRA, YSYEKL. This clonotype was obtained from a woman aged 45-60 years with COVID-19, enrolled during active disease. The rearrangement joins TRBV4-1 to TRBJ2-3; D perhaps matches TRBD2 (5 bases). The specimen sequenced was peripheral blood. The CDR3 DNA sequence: TGCGCCAGCAGCCAAACCTACTCGCGGGCGGGTACAGATACGCAGTATTTT. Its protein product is CASSQTYSRAGTDTQYF.